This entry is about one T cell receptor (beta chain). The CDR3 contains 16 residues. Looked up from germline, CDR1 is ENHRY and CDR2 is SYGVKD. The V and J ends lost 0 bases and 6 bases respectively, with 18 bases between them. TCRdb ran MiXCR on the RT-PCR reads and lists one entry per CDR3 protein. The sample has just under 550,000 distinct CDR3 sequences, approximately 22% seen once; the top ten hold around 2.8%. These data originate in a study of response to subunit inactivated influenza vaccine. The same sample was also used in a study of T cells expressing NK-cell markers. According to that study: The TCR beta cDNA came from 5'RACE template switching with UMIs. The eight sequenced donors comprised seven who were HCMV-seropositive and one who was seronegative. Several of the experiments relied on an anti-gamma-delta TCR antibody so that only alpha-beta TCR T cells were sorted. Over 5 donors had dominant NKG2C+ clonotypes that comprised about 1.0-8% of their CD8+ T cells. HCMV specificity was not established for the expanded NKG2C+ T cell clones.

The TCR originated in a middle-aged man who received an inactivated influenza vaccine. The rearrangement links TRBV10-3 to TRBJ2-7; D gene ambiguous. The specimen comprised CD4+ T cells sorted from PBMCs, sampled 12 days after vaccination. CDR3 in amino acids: CAISESTSGTPGEQYF. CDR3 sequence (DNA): TGTGCCATCAGTGAGTCGACGTCCGGTACCCCTGGCGAGCAGTACTTC.